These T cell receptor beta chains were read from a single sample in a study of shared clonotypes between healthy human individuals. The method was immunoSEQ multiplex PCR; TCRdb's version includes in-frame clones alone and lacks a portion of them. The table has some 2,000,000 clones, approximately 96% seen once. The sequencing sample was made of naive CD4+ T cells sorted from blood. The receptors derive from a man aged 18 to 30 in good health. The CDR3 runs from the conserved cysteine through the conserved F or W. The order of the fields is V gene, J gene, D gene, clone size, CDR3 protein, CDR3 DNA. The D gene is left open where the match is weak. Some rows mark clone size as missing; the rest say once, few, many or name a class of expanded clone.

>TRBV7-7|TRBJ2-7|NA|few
CASSLSRLGEQYF
TGTGCTAGCAGCTTATCGAGGTTGGGAGAGCAGTACTTC
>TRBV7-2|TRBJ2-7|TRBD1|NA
CASSLGGIDRAHEQYF
TGTGCCAGCAGCTTAGGAGGTATCGACAGGGCCCACGAGCAGTACTTC
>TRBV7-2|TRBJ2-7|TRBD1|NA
CASSIRQGPYEQYF
TGTGCCAGCAGCATCAGACAGGGTCCCTACGAGCAGTACTTC
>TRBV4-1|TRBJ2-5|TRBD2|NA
CASSQEGTSGGETQYF
TGCGCCAGCAGCCAAGAAGGAACTAGCGGCGGAGAGACCCAGTACTTC
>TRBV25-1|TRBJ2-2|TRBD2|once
CASSESRLAGTGELFF
TGTGCCAGCAGTGAATCCCGACTAGCGGGAACCGGGGAGCTGTTTTTT
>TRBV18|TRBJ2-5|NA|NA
CASSPTRGQETQYF
TGTGCCAGCTCACCAACCCGAGGCCAAGAGACCCAGTACTTC
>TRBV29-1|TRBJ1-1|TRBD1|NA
CSVVGTGDTEAFF
TGCAGCGTTGTTGGGACAGGGGACACTGAAGCTTTCTTT
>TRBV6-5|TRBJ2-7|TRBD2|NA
CASSYSILADSYEQYF
TGTGCCAGCAGTTACTCGATACTAGCGGATTCCTACGAGCAGTACTTC
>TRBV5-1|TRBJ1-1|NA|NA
CASAYAVSATEAFF
TGCGCCAGCGCGTATGCGGTTTCGGCCACTGAAGCTTTCTTT
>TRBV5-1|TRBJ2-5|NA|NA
CASSLVAYQETQYF
TGCGCCAGCAGCTTGGTTGCGTACCAAGAGACCCAGTACTTC
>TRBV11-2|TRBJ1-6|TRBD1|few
CASSLRTGRSYNSPLHF
TGTGCCAGCAGCTTGAGGACAGGGCGCTCCTATAATTCACCCCTCCACTTT
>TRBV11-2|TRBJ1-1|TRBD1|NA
CASSSGPGGGTEAFF
TGTGCCAGCAGCTCCGGCCCAGGGGGTGGCACTGAAGCTTTCTTT
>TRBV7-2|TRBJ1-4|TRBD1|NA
CASSPQGAGEKLFF
TGTGCCAGCAGCCCCCAGGGGGCCGGTGAAAAACTGTTTTTT
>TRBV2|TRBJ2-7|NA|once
CASSGEGGTAEQYF
TGTGCCAGCAGTGGTGAGGGGGGGACGGCCGAGCAGTACTTC
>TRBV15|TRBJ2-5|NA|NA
CATSSEEGGPRQETQYF
TGTGCCACCAGCAGTGAGGAGGGGGGGCCGCGCCAAGAGACCCAGTACTTC
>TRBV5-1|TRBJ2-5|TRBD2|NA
CASSLSSGRVETQYF
TGCGCCAGCAGCCTGTCTAGCGGGAGAGTGGAGACCCAGTACTTC
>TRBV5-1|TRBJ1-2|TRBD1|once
CASRKPGQGFLGYTF
TGCGCCAGCCGCAAACCGGGACAGGGTTTTTTGGGCTACACCTTC
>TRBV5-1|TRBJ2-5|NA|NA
CASSLSTGGGETQYF
TGCGCCAGCAGCTTGTCGACTGGGGGCGGAGAGACCCAGTACTTC